This T cell receptor (beta chain) was identified during a study of T cell responses to AZD1222 COVID-19 vaccine. Study-level findings and limits: Baseline antibody screening turned up just five to seven seropositive AZD1222 recipients. Donors in the cohort were predominantly white British and more often female, and clonal diversity was possibly underestimated. Increases in Spike-specific TCR breadth and depth were seen after two AZD1222 doses.

This CDR3 has 15 residues. CDR1 is SGHAT and CDR2 is FQNNGV in the germline V gene. The V segment lost 3 bases and the J segment 7 bases; nucleotides outside the gene matches: 7. Data came from immunoSEQ multiplex PCR; TCRdb stores just in-frame clones and leaves some out. The sample contains 110,000 or so clones, approximately 90% of which appear only once. This clone has a handful of counts. What it binds is not known. This sequence joins TRBV11-2 and TRBJ1-4, with 8 bases that match TRBD1. The sequences come from peripheral blood, collected 28 days after the second AZD1222 dose. This TCR came from an adult who received the AZD1222 COVID-19 vaccine. The chain's CDR3 is CASSFRTGSGEKLFF. The CDR3, as DNA: TGTGCCAGCAGCTTTCGGACAGGGTCAGGTGAAAAACTGTTTTTT.